The present T cell receptor (beta chain) was sequenced within a study of beta chain features in type 1 diabetes. Of the isolated RNA, all was reverse transcribed, and so the sequenced material was expressed TCRB transcripts. Profiled with immunoSEQ multiplex PCR; TCRdb holds only in-frame clones, not every one. The data contain hundreds of thousands of clones, 11% to 15% of them singletons. The germline gives CDR1 LNHDA, CDR2 SQIVND (reference sequence). Trimming pared 6 bases from V and 2 bases from J, leaving 11 bases between. This CDR3 is 13 amino acids long. Sequencing was done on a sample of naive CD4+ T cells from blood. The genes are TRBV19 and TRBJ2-7, with D perhaps TRBD1 (5 bases). The clonotype originates from a man between 25 and 39 years old in good health. Here the CDR3 reads CASSRTPPYEQYF. CDR3 sequence (DNA): TGTGCCAGTAGCCGGACACCGCCCTACGAGCAGTACTTC.